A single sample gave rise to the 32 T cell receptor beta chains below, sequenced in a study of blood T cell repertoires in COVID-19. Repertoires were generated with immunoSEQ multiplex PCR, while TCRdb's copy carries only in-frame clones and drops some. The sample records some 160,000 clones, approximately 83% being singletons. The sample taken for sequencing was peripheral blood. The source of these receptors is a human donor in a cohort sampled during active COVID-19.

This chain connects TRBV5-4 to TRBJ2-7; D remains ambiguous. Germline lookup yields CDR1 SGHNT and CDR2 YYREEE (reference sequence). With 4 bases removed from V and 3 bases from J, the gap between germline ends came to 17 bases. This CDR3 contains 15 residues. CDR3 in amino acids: CASSLDQLPNYEQYF. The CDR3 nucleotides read TGTGCCAGCAGCCTAGACCAACTACCTAACTACGAGCAGTACTTC.

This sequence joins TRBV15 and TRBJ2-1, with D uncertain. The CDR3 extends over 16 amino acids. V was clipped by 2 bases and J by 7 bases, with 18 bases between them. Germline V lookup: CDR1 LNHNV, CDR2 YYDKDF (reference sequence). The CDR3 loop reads CATSRPRKPLRNEQFF. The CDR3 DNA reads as TGTGCCACCAGCAGACCCCGGAAACCCCTCAGGAATGAGCAGTTCTTC.

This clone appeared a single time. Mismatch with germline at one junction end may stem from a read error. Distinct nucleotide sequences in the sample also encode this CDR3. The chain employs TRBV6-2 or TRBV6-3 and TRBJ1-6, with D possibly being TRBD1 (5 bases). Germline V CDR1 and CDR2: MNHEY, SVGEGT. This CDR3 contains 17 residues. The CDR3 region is CASSSSGLRDYNSPLHF. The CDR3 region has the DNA TGTGCCAGCAGTTCCTCCGGGTTACGGGACTATAATTCACCCCTCCATTTT.

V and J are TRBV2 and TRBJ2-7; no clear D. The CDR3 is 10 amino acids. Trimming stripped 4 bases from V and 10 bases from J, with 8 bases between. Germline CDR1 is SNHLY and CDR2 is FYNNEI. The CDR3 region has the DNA TGTGCCAGCAGTGCCCTCTCCCAGTACTTC. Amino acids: CASSALSQYF.

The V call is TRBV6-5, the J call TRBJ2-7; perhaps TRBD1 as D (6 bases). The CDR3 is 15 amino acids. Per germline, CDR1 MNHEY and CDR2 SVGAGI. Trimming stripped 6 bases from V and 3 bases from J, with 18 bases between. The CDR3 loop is CASSSGTLGYYEQYF. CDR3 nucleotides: TGTGCCAGCAGCTCCGGGACACTTGGATACTACGAGCAGTACTTC.

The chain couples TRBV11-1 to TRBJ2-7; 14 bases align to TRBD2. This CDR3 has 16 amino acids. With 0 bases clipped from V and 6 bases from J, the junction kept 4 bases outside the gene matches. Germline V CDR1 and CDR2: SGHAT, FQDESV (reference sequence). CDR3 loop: CASSLATSGRAGEQYF. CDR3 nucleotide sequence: TGTGCCAGCAGCTTAGCGACTAGCGGGAGGGCCGGCGAGCAGTACTTC.

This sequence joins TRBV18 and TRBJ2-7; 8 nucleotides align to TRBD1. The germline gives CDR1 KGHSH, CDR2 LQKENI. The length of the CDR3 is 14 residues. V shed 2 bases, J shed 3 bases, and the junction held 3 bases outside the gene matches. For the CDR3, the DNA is TGTGCCAGCTCACCAGGGACAGGACGCTACGAGCAGTACTTC. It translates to CASSPGTGRYEQYF.

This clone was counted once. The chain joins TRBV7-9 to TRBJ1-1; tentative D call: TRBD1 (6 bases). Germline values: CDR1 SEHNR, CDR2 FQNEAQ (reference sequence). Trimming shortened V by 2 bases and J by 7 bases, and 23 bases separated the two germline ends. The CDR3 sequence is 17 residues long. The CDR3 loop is CASSLIPGGGGKGEAFF. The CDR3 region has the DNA TGTGCCAGCAGCTTAATCCCGGGAGGGGGAGGGAAAGGTGAAGCTTTCTTT.

This CDR3 is CARSLRQGNTEAFF. For the CDR3, the DNA is TGTGCCAGAAGCCTACGACAGGGGAACACTGAAGCTTTCTTT. The J gene is TRBJ1-1, the V gene TRBV5-3; TRBD1 matches at 7 bases. TRBV5-3 qualifies as an ORF whose function is uncertain. This CDR3 has 14 amino acids. V shed 4 bases, J shed 1 base, and the junction held 4 bases outside the gene matches.

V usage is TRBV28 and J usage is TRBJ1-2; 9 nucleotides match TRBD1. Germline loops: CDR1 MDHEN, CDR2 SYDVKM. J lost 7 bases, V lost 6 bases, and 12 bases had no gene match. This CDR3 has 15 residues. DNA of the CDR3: TGTGCCAGCAGCCTGCAGGACAGGGGTATTGGTGGCTACACCTTC. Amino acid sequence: CASSLQDRGIGGYTF.

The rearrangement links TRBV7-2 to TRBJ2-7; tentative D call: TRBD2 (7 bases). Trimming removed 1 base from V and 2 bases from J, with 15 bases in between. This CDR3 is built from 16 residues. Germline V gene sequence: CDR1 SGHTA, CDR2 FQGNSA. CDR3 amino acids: CASSLERGGGTYEQYF. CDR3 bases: TGTGCCAGCAGCTTAGAAAGGGGAGGGGGGACCTACGAGCAGTACTTC.

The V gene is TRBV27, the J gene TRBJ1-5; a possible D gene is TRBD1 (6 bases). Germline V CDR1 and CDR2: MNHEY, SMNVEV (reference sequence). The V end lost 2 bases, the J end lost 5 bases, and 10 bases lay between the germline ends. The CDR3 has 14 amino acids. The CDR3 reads CASSLTQGYQPQHF. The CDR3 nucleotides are TGTGCCAGCAGTTTAACCCAGGGGTATCAGCCCCAGCATTTT.

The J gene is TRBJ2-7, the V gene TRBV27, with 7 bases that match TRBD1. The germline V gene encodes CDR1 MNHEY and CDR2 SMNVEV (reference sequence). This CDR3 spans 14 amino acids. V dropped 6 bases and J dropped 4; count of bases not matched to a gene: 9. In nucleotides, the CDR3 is TGTGCCAGCAGCGCTAAAGGGACAGCTTACGAGCAGTACTTC. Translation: CASSAKGTAYEQYF.

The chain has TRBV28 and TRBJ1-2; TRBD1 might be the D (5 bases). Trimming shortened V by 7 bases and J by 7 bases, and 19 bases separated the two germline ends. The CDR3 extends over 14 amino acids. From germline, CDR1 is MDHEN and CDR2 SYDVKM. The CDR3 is CASTIQGLQGGYTF. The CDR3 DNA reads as TGTGCCAGCACCATACAAGGGCTCCAGGGTGGCTACACCTTC.

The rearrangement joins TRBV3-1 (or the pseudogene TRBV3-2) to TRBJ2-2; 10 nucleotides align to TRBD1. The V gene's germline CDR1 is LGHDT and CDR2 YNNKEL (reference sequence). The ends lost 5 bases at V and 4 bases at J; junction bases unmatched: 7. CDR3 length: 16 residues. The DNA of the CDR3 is TGTGCCAGCAGCTCCCGGACAGGGGGGAGCACCGGGGAGCTGTTTTTT. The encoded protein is CASSSRTGGSTGELFF.

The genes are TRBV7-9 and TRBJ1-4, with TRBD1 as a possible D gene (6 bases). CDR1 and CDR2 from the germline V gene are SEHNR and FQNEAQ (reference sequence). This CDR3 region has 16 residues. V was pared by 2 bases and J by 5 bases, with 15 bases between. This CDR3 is CASSLSPGGENEKLFF. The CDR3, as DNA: TGTGCCAGCAGCTTATCCCCGGGGGGCGAAAATGAAAAACTGTTTTTT.

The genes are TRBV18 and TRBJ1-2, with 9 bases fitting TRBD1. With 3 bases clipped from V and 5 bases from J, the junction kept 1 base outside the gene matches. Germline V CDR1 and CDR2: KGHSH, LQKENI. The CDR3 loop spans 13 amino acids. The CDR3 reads CASSPDRGYGYTF. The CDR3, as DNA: TGTGCCAGCTCACCGGACAGGGGTTATGGCTACACCTTC.

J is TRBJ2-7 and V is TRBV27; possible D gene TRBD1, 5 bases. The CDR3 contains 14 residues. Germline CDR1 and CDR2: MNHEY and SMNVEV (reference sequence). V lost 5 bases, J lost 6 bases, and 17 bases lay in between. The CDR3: CASSANLQGPEQYF. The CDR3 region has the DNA TGTGCCAGCAGTGCCAACCTCCAGGGTCCCGAGCAGTACTTC.

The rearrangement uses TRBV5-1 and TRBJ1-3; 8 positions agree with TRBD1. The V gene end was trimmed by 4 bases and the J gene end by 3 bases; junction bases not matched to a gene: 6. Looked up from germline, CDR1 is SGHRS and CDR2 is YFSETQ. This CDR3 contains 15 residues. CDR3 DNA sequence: TGCGCCAGCAGCAGCAGGGGGCAGGGTGGAAACACCATATATTTT. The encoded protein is CASSSRGQGGNTIYF. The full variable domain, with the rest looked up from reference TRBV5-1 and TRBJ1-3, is KAGVTQTPRYLIKTRGQQVTLSCSPISGHRSVSWYQQTPGQGLQFLFEYFSETQRNKGNFPGRFSGRQFSNSRSEMNVSTLELGDSALYLCASSSRGQGGNTIYFGEGSWLTVV.

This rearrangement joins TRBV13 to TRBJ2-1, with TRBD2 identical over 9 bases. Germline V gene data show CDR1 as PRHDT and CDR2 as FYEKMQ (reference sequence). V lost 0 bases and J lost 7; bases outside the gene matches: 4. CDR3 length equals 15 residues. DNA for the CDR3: TGTGCCAGCAGCTTAGGCCTAGCGGGGCGGAATGAGCAGTTCTTC. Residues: CASSLGLAGRNEQFF.

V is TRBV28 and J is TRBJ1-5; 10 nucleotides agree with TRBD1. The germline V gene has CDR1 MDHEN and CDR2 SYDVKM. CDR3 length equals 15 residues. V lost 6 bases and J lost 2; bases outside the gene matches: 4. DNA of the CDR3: TGTGCCAGCAGCCGGACAGGGGGGGGCAATCAGCCCCAGCATTTT. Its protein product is CASSRTGGGNQPQHF.

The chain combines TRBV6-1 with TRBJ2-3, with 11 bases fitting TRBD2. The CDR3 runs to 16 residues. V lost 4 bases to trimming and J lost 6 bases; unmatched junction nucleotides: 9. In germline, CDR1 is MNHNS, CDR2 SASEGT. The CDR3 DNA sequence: TGTGCCAGCAGTGTCTCGCTTACTAGCGGGAGTGATACGCAGTATTTT. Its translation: CASSVSLTSGSDTQYF.

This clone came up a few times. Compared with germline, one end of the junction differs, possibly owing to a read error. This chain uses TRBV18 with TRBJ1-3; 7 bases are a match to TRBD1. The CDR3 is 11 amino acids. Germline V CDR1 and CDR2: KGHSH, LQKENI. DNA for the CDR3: TGTGCCAGCTCACCAATCGACAGGGTGAATTTT. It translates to CASSPIDRVNF.

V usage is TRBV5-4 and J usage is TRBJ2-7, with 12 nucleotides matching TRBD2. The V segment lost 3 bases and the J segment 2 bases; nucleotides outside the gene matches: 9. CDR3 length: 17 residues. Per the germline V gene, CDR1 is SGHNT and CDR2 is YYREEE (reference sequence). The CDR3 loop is CASSSGTSGFRAYEQYF. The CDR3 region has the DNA TGTGCCAGCAGCTCGGGGACTAGCGGGTTTAGGGCCTACGAGCAGTACTTC.

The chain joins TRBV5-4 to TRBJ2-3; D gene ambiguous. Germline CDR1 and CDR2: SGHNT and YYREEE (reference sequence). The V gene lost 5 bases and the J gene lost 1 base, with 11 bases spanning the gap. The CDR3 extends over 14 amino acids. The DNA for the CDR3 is TGTGCCAGCAGTTCTGGGCAGCGCACAGATACGCAGTATTTT. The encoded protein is CASSSGQRTDTQYF.

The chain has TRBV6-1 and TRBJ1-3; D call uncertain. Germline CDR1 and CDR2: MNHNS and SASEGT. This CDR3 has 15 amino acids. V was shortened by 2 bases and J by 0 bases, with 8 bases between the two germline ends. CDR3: CASSERGSSGNTIYF. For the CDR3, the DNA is TGTGCCAGCAGTGAACGCGGGAGCTCTGGAAACACCATATATTTT.

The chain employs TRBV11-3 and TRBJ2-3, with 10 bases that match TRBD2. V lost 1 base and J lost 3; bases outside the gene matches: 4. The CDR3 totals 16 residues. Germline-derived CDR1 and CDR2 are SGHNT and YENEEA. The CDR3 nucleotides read TGTGCCAGCAGCTTAGGATCTAGCGGGAGAACAGATACGCAGTATTTT. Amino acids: CASSLGSSGRTDTQYF.

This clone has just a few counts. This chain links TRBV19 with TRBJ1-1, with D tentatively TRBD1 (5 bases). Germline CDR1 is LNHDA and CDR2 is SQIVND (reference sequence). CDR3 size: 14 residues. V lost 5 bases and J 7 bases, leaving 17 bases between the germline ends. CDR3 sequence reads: CASSRGDQTYEAFF. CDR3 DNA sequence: TGTGCCAGTAGTCGGGGGGACCAGACCTATGAAGCTTTCTTT.

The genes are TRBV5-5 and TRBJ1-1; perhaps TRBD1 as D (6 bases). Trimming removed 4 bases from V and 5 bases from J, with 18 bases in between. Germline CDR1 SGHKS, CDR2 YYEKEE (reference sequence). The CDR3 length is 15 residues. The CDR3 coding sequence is TGTGCCAGCAGCGCCGTACAGGGACGACAAACTGAAGCTTTCTTT. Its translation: CASSAVQGRQTEAFF.

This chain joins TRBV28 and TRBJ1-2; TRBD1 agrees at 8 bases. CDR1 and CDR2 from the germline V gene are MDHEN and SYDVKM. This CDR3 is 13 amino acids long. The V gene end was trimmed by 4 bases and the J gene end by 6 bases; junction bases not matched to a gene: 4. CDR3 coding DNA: TGTGCCAGCAGTTCCCGGACAGGGAATGGCTACACCTTC. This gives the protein CASSSRTGNGYTF.

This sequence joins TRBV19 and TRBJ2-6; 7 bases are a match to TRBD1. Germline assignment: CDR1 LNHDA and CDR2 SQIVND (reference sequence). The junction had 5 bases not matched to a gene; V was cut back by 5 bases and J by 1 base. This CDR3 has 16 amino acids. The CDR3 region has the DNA TGTGCCAGTAGTTACAGGGGCCTATCTGGGGCCAACGTCCTGACTTTC. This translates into CASSYRGLSGANVLTF.

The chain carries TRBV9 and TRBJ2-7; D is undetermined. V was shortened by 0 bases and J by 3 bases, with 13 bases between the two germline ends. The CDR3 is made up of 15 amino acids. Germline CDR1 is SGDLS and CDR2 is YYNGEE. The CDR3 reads CASSVGASDFYEQYF. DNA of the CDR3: TGTGCCAGCAGCGTAGGTGCGTCAGACTTCTACGAGCAGTACTTC. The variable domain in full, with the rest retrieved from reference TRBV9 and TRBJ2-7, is DSGVTQTPKHLITATGQRVTLRCSPRSGDLSVYWYQQSLDQGLQFLIQYYNGEERAKGNILERFSAQQFPDLHSELNLSSLELGDSALYFCASSVGASDFYEQYFGPGTRLTVT.